These 10 T cell receptor beta chains originate from one sample sequenced in a study of shared clonotypes between healthy human individuals. Profiling relied on immunoSEQ multiplex PCR, and the TCRdb table lists in-frame clones only, not all of them. The data contain more than 1,200,000 clones, approximately 98.5% of them singletons. Sequenced input: naive CD4+ T cells sorted from blood. The subset was: CD45RA+ positively selected. The origin of the receptors is a man younger than 40 in good health.

This sequence joins TRBV6-5 and TRBJ1-1, with unresolved D. The CDR3 is 15 amino acids. V was cut by 6 bases and J by 0 bases, with 14 bases left in between. CDR1 is MNHEY, CDR2 SVGAGI, per germline. The CDR3, as DNA: TGTGCCAGCAGCCGAACGCGGCTTATGAACACTGAAGCTTTCTTT. It specifies CASSRTRLMNTEAFF.

To note about this clone: Other DNA sequences of this sample code for an identical CDR3. CDR3 coding DNA: TGTGCCAGCTCCCCGTCAGCGGGCTACAATGAGCAGTTCTTC. This translates into CASSPSAGYNEQFF. This chain joins TRBV18 and TRBJ2-1; D is possibly TRBD2 (6 bases). V lost 6 bases, J lost 3 bases, and 12 bases lay in between. CDR3 length: 14 residues. Germline-derived CDR1 and CDR2 are KGHSH and LQKENI.

The V call is TRBV5-1, the J call TRBJ2-5, with 11 bases matching TRBD2. Trimming at V came to 4 bases and at J to 2 bases, leaving 7 bases not matched to a gene. Germline V gene lookup returns CDR1 SGHRS and CDR2 YFSETQ. This CDR3 region has 16 residues. CDR3 sequence reads: CASSPGTSGPQETQYF. The CDR3 coding sequence is TGCGCCAGCAGCCCTGGGACTAGCGGTCCTCAAGAGACCCAGTACTTC.

The gene calls are TRBV6-6 and TRBJ2-1; D is possibly TRBD2 (5 bases). The CDR3 loop spans 14 amino acids. Trimming removed 6 bases from V and 1 base from J, with 10 bases in between. Germline V gives CDR1 MNHNY, CDR2 SVGAGI (reference sequence). The DNA of the CDR3 is TGTGCCAGCAGGCCGGGATTGTCCTACAATGAGCAGTTCTTC. This codes for CASRPGLSYNEQFF.

The chain carries TRBV6-6 and TRBJ1-5; 7 positions match TRBD1. Germline V CDR1 and CDR2: MNHNY, SVGAGI (reference sequence). J lost 2 bases, V lost 6 bases, and 4 bases had no gene match. The CDR3 spans 14 residues. The CDR3 coding sequence is TGTGCCAGCAGCCACGGGACAGGCAATCAGCCCCAGCATTTT. This codes for CASSHGTGNQPQHF.

The V call is TRBV5-1, the J call TRBJ1-4, with D unclear. V shed 4 bases and J shed 0 bases, with 10 bases lying between them. The CDR3 spans 15 residues. Germline assignment: CDR1 SGHRS and CDR2 YFSETQ. This CDR3 is CASSPNSATNEKLFF. The CDR3 DNA reads TGCGCCAGCAGCCCAAACAGTGCAACTAATGAAAAACTGTTTTTT.

The CDR3 nucleotides are TGTGCCAGCACCAATCGTGGACTAGCGGGAGCCCCAGATACGCAGTATTTT. Residues: CASTNRGLAGAPDTQYF. V gene TRBV7-9 combines with J gene TRBJ2-3; 13 bases map to TRBD2. V dropped 7 bases and J dropped 4; count of bases not matched to a gene: 11. There are 17 residues in the CDR3. Germline-derived CDR1 and CDR2 are SEHNR and FQNEAQ (reference sequence).

The chain links TRBV28 to TRBJ2-3; 7 bases are a match to TRBD1. V trimming: 5 bases; J trimming: 5 bases; junction bases outside the gene matches: 13. Germline assignment: CDR1 MDHEN and CDR2 SYDVKM. This CDR3 has 16 residues. CDR3 coding DNA: TGTGCCAGCAGTCCGACGACAGGGATAAAAATAGATACGCAGTATTTT. It is translated as CASSPTTGIKIDTQYF.

CDR3 sequence: CAISGPGQPNTEAFF. The DNA for the CDR3 is TGTGCCATCAGTGGGCCGGGACAACCGAACACTGAAGCTTTCTTT. The rearrangement joins TRBV10-3 to TRBJ1-1, with D perhaps matching TRBD1 (6 bases). Trimming stripped 4 bases from V and 1 base from J, with 13 bases between. CDR1 is ENHRY and CDR2 is SYGVKD in the germline V gene. This CDR3 has 15 amino acids.

The rearrangement joins TRBV28 to TRBJ2-1; TRBD1 is a possible D gene (6 bases). The CDR3 sequence is 14 residues long. Germline V gene lookup returns CDR1 MDHEN and CDR2 SYDVKM. Trimming removed 4 bases at V and 8 bases at J, with 15 bases between. The CDR3 bases are TGTGCCAGCAGTTGGAGACAGGCTAGTCATGAGCAGTTCTTC. As protein: CASSWRQASHEQFF.